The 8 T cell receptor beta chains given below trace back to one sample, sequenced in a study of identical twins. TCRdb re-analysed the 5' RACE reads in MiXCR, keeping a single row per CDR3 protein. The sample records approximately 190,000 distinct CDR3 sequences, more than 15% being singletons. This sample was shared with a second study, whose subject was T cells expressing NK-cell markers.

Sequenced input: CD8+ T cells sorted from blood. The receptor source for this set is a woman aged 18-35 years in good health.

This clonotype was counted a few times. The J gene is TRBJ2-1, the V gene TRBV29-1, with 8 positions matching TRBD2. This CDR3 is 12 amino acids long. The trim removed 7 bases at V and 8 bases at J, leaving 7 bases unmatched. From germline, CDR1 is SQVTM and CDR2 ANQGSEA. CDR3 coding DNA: TGCAGCGGGTCGGGGGGGGCCGATGAGCAGTTCTTC. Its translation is CSGSGGADEQFF.

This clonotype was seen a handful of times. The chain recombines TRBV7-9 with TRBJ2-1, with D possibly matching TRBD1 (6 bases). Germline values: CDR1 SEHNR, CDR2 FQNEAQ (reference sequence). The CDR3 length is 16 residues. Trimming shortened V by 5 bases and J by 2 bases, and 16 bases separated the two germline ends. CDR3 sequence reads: CASSPLTGGAYNEQFF. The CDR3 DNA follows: TGTGCCAGCAGCCCCCTGACAGGTGGGGCCTACAATGAGCAGTTCTTC.

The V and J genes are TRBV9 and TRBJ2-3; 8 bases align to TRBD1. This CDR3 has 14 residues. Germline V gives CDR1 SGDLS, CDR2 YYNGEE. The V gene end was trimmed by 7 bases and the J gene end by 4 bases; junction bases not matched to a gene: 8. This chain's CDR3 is CASARTGMPDTQYF. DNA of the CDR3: TGTGCCAGCGCCCGGACAGGGATGCCAGATACGCAGTATTTT.

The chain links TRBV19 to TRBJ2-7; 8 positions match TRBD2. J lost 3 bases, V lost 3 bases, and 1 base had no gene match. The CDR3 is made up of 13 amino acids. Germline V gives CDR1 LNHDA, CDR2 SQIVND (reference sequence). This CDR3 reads CASSIAGGYEQYF. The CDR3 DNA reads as TGTGCCAGTAGTATCGCGGGGGGCTACGAGCAGTACTTC.

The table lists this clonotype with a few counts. The CDR3 region is CASSAPSWGLIYNEQFF. Written as DNA, the CDR3 is TGTGCCAGCAGCGCTCCGAGTTGGGGACTAATCTACAATGAGCAGTTCTTC. The chain has TRBV12-3 or TRBV12-4 and TRBJ2-1, with 7 bases lining up with TRBD2. V gave up 6 bases and J gave up 3 bases; unmatched junction bases: 14. This CDR3 has 17 amino acids.

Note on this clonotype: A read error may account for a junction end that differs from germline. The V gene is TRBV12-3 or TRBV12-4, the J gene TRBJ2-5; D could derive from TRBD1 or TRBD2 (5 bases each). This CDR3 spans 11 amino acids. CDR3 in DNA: TGTGCCAGCAGTTTATGGGGGTCCACAAGCTTC. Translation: CASSLWGSTSF.

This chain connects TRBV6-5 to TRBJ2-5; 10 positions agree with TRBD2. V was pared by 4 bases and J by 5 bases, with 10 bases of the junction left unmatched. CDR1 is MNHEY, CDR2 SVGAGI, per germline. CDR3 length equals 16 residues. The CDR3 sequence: CASSSTSGRVLETQYF. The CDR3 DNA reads TGTGCCAGCAGTTCGACAAGCGGGAGGGTTCTGGAGACCCAGTACTTC.

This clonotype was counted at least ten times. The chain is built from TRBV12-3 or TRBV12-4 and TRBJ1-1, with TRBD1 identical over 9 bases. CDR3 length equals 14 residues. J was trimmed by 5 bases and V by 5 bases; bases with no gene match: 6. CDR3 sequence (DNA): TGTGCCAGCAGTCCTGGGACAGGGAATACTGAAGCTTTCTTT. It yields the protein CASSPGTGNTEAFF.